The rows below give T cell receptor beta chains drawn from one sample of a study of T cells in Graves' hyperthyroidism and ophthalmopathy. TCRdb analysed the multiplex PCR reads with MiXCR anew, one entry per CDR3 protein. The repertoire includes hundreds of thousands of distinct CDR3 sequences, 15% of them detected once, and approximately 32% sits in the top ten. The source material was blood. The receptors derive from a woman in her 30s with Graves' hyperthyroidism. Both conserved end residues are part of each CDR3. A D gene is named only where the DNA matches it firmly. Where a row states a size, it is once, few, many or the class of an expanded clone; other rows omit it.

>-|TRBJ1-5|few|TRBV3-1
CASSQAEGNQPQHF
TGTGCCAGCAGCCAAGCGGAGGGCAATCAGCCCCAGCATTTT
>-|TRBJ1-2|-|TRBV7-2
CASSLGQKTYGYTF
TGTGCCAGCAGCTTAGGTCAGAAAACCTATGGCTACACCTTC
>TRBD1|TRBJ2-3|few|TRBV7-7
CASSPTGGPDTQYF
TGTGCTAGCAGCCCGACAGGGGGCCCAGATACGCAGTATTTT
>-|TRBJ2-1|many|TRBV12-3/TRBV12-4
CASRSEDFGYNEQFF
TGTGCCAGCAGGTCGGAGGATTTCGGATACAATGAGCAGTTCTTC
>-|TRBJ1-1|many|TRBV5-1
CASRGTEAFF
TGTGCCAGCAGGGGCACTGAAGCTTTCTTT
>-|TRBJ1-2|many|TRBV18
CASSLNRAANYGYTF
TGTGCCAGCTCCCTGAACAGGGCCGCTAACTATGGCTACACCTTC
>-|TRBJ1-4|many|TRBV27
CASSRSAKGEKLFF
TGTGCCAGCAGCCGGTCTGCGAAAGGTGAAAAACTGTTTTTT
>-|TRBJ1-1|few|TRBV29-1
CSGTLRRTEAFF
TGCAGCGGGACACTAAGGCGAACTGAAGCTTTCTTT
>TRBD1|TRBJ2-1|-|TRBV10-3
CAISEPGQGARRAYNEQFF
TGTGCCATCAGTGAGCCGGGACAGGGGGCGCGGCGGGCTTACAATGAGCAGTTCTTC
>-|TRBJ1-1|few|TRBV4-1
CASSQELFVEAFF
TGCGCCAGCAGCCAAGAACTATTTGTTGAAGCTTTCTTT
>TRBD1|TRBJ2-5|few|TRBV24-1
CATSPTGQETQYF
TGTGCCACCAGCCCGACAGGGCAAGAGACCCAGTACTTC
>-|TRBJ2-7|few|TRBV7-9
CASSHRENEQYF
TGTGCCAGCAGTCACAGGGAGAATGAGCAGTACTTC
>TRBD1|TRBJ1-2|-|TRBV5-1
CASSPTGGIQSYGYTF
TGCGCCAGCAGCCCGACAGGGGGCATCCAAAGCTATGGCTACACCTTC
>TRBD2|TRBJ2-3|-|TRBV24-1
CATSYLAGGTDTQYF
TGTGCCACCAGTTACCTAGCGGGAGGAACAGATACGCAGTATTTT
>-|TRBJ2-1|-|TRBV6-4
CASSEVWGNEQFF
TGTGCCAGCAGTGAGGTGTGGGGGAATGAGCAGTTCTTC
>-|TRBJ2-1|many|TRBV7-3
CASSLRVADFYNEQFF
TGTGCCAGCAGCTTAAGAGTGGCCGACTTCTACAATGAGCAGTTCTTC
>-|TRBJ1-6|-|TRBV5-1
CASSATGSNSPLHF
TGCGCCAGCAGCGCCACAGGGAGCAACTCACCCCTCCACTTT
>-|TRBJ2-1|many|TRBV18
CASSYRYNEQFF
TGTGCCAGCTCATACAGGTACAATGAGCAGTTCTTC
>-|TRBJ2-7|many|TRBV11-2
CASSLRQSSYEQYF
TGTGCCAGCAGCTTACGGCAGAGCTCCTACGAGCAGTACTTC
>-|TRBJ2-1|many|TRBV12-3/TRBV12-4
CASSLWKYEQFF
TGTGCCAGCAGTTTGTGGAAATACGAGCAGTTCTTC
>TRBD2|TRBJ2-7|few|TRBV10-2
CASSADARRDSGRAYEQYF
TGCGCCAGCAGCGCGGACGCCCGCCGGGATAGCGGGAGGGCCTACGAGCAGTACTTC
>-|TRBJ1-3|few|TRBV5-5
CASSLGPTSGNTIYF
TGTGCCAGCAGCTTGGGGCCGACCTCTGGAAACACCATATATTTT
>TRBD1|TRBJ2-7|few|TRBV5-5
CASSFPRRDRAYEQYF
TGTGCCAGCAGCTTTCCCCGTCGGGACAGAGCCTACGAGCAGTACTTC
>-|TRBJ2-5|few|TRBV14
CASSQSGRFQETQYF
TGTGCCAGCAGCCAATCCGGACGGTTCCAAGAGACCCAGTACTTC
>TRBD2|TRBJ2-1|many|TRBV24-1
CATSDSGLAGAQIYNEQFF
TGTGCCACCAGTGACTCGGGACTAGCGGGAGCTCAGATCTACAATGAGCAGTTCTTC
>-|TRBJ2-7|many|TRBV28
CASSLGSGSQPNEQYF
TGTGCCAGCAGCCTCGGGTCGGGTAGCCAACCTAACGAGCAGTACTTC
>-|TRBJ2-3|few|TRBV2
CASSPGPGGTDTQYF
TGTGCCAGCAGCCCGGGACCCGGCGGGACAGATACGCAGTATTTT
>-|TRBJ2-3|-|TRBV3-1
CASSQADIPTDTQYF
TGTGCCAGCAGCCAAGCGGACATACCCACAGATACGCAGTATTTT
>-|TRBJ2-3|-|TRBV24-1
CATSDLGGGSTDTQYF
TGTGCCACCAGTGATTTAGGGGGAGGGAGCACAGATACGCAGTATTTT